This record covers a single TCR beta chain. Its antigen is not identified. CD45RO-negative, CCR7-positively selected cells formed the naive CD8 fraction, excluding terminally differentiated effector memory CD45RA+ cells. Tens of thousands of T cell genomes, or around 0.2 ug DNA, went into the sorted-subset replicate PCRs. Assay used: immunoSEQ multiplex PCR; TCRdb lists only in-frame clones, some missing. Of 800,000 or so clones listed, 90% to 98% are singletons. This entry comes from a study of shared clonotypes between healthy human individuals. Study-wide results and limits: A limitation of the genetic and exposure-history diversity represented arose from few donors. Naive CD4 clonotypes were shared across a few donors at about 5%. The study generally estimated greater richness for naive than memory subsets.

Trimming took 3 bases from V and 3 from J, leaving 17 bases between them. CDR3 size: 15 residues. Germline CDR1 and CDR2: GTSNPN and SVGIG (reference sequence). What was sequenced was naive CD8+ T cells sorted from blood. This receptor was identified in a young man in good health. V and J are TRBV30 and TRBJ1-1; TRBD1 is a possible D gene (5 bases). The CDR3 nucleotides read TGTGCCTGGAGAGTAAGGGGTATGAGGGACACTGAAGCTTTCTTT. Translated, it gives CAWRVRGMRDTEAFF.